This T cell receptor (beta chain) emerged from a study of shared clonotypes between healthy human individuals. At the level of the study: Donors, aged 18 to 49, were two women and a few men. Three plates each covered CD4 naive and memory; CD8 naive two, CD8 memory one.

Only CD45RO-negative cells positively selected for CCR7 counted as naive CD8 cells, so terminally differentiated effector memory CD45RA+ cells were excluded. All donors were Caucasian adults living in Nashville, Tennessee. Clones were read by immunoSEQ multiplex PCR, and TCRdb kept only the in-frame ones, dropping some. The data hold approximately 2,000,000 clones, with approximately 92% observed a single time. The CDR3 consists of 16 residues. Looked up from germline, CDR1 is SGHTA and CDR2 is FQGNSA. Trimming removed 3 bases at V and 0 bases at J, with 11 bases between. Study results and caveats: As a rule, naive subsets had a larger estimated richness than memory subsets.

As concerns this clone: Its specificity is not known.

This chain connects TRBV7-2 to TRBJ1-4; no clear D. This TCR came from a man aged 18 to 30 in good health. Some clones in this sample may be carry-over from other donors' samples. Sequenced input: naive CD8+ T cells from PBMCs. The CDR3 protein is CASSFGRIPTNEKLFF. DNA for the CDR3: TGTGCCAGCAGCTTCGGAAGAATACCAACTAATGAAAAACTGTTTTTT.